These T cell receptor beta chains were read from a single sample in a study of cytomegalovirus exposure and HLA in healthy donors. Repertoires were generated with immunoSEQ multiplex PCR, while TCRdb's copy carries only in-frame clones and drops some. The sample holds about 180,000 clones, around nine tenths seen once. The material sequenced was PBMCs. These receptor sequences come from a man younger than 30 in good health and CMV-seropositive. Each CDR3 is given with its conserved first and last residue. Fields, in order: J gene, V gene, clone size, D gene, CDR3 protein, CDR3 DNA. A D gene is named only where the DNA matches it firmly. Size is omitted from some rows. Given values are once, few, many or a class for expanded clones.

j_call: TRBJ1-2
v_call: TRBV13
clone_size: -
d_call: TRBD1
cdr3_aa: CASGDREGGYTF
cdr3_nt: TGTGCCAGTGGGGACAGGGAAGGCGGCTACACCTTC

j_call: TRBJ2-3
v_call: TRBV29-1
clone_size: -
d_call: TRBD2
cdr3_aa: CSVEGYGTSGASTDTQYF
cdr3_nt: TGCAGCGTTGAGGGGTACGGGACTAGCGGGGCGAGCACAGATACGCAGTATTTT

j_call: TRBJ1-2
v_call: TRBV6-4
clone_size: -
d_call: -
cdr3_aa: CASSDSVRGVGYTF
cdr3_nt: TGTGCCAGCAGTGACTCGGTCCGGGGGGTTGGCTACACCTTC

j_call: TRBJ1-2
v_call: TRBV7-3
clone_size: -
d_call: -
cdr3_aa: CASTQPPGHPYYGYTF
cdr3_nt: TGTGCCAGCACCCAACCTCCGGGACACCCATACTATGGCTACACCTTC

j_call: TRBJ2-7
v_call: TRBV5-1
clone_size: -
d_call: TRBD1
cdr3_aa: CASSLGGIRDRAYEQYF
cdr3_nt: TGCGCCAGCAGCTTGGGAGGGATCCGGGACAGGGCCTACGAGCAGTACTTC

j_call: TRBJ1-6
v_call: TRBV18
clone_size: -
d_call: TRBD1
cdr3_aa: CASSPNAPGQGIESPLHF
cdr3_nt: TGTGCCAGCTCACCTAATGCGCCGGGACAGGGGATAGAGTCACCCCTCCACTTT

j_call: TRBJ2-7
v_call: TRBV4-1
clone_size: -
d_call: TRBD2
cdr3_aa: CASSQVSAGASYEQYF
cdr3_nt: TGCGCCAGCAGCCAAGTTTCAGCGGGGGCCTCCTACGAGCAGTACTTC

j_call: TRBJ2-7
v_call: TRBV20-1
clone_size: few
d_call: -
cdr3_aa: CSARAGHEQYF
cdr3_nt: TGCAGTGCCAGGGCAGGTCACGAGCAGTACTTC

j_call: TRBJ1-5
v_call: TRBV15
clone_size: -
d_call: -
cdr3_aa: CATSREGLTLNQPQHF
cdr3_nt: TGTGCCACCAGCAGAGAGGGACTCACCCTCAATCAGCCCCAGCATTTT

j_call: TRBJ2-2
v_call: TRBV25-1
clone_size: -
d_call: -
cdr3_aa: CASSPSGSRLHTGELFF
cdr3_nt: TGTGCCAGCAGCCCCTCAGGGTCCCGCCTCCACACCGGGGAGCTGTTTTTT

j_call: TRBJ2-7
v_call: TRBV6-6
clone_size: -
d_call: TRBD1
cdr3_aa: CASLTFRDRGYEQYF
cdr3_nt: TGTGCCAGCCTCACCTTCCGGGACAGGGGTTACGAGCAGTACTTC